The clone carrying this T cell receptor beta chain turned up a few times. Its antigen is unknown. In germline, CDR1 is SEHNR, CDR2 FQNEAQ (reference sequence). V lost 5 bases, J lost 13 bases, and 9 bases lay in between. CDR3 length: 10 residues. Measured with immunoSEQ multiplex PCR; TCRdb has only the in-frame clones, and not every one. Of roughly 86,000 clones in the sample, 60% to 70% are singletons; the top ten hold 50%. The data were taken from a study of shared clonotypes between healthy human individuals. Study-level points and caveats: In general, naive subsets displayed greater estimated richness than memory subsets did.

Sample: memory CD8+ T cells sorted from blood. Noted subset: CD45RO+ cells pooled with CCR7-negative TemRA cells. The chain combines TRBV7-9 with TRBJ2-1; no clear D gene. The clonotype comes from a man younger than 40 in good health. The CDR3 region has the DNA TGTGCCAGCAGCACGGAAGGACAGTTCTTC. Encoded protein: CASSTEGQFF.